This T cell receptor beta chain is drawn from a study of cytomegalovirus exposure and HLA in healthy donors. The CDR3 consists of 16 residues. Germline CDR1 reads LGHNA; CDR2 reads YSLEER. With respect to this clone: A junction boundary mismatches the germline segment, possibly from a read error.

Data came from immunoSEQ multiplex PCR; TCRdb stores just in-frame clones and leaves some out. The data hold under 350,000 clones, with approximately 86% observed a single time. The source is a woman aged 18-29 years in good health and CMV-seronegative. The gene calls are TRBV4-3 and TRBJ2-7, with D possibly TRBD1 on 5 matching bases. The sequenced sample consisted of PBMCs. CDR3 sequence (DNA): TGCGCCAGCAGTCAAGGTAGGGGCGTATTCGCCTACGAGCAGTACTTC. This codes for CASSQGRGVFAYEQYF.